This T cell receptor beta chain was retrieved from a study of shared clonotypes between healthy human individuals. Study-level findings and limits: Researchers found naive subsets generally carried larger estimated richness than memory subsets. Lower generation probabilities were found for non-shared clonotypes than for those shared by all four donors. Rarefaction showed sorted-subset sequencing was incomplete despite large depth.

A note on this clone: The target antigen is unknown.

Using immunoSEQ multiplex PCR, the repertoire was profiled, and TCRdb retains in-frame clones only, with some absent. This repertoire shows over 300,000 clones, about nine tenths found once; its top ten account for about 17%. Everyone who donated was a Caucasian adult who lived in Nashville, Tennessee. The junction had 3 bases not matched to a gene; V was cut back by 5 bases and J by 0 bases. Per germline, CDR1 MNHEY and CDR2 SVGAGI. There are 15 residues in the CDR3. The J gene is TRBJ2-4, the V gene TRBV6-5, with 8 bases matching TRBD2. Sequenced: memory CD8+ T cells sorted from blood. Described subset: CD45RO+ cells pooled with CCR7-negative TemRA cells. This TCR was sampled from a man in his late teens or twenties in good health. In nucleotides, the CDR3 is TGTGCCAGCAGTGTCGGGGGGGAAGCCAAAAACATTCAGTACTTC. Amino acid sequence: CASSVGGEAKNIQYF.